This is a list of T cell receptor beta chains from one sample in a study of T cells in Graves' hyperthyroidism and ophthalmopathy. Using its own MiXCR run on the multiplex PCR reads, TCRdb lists one record per CDR3 protein. The sample contains 600,000 or so distinct CDR3 sequences, about 14% of which appear only once. The sequenced material came from blood. The receptors shown here come from a woman between 18 and 29 years old with Graves' ophthalmopathy. Both conserved end residues are part of each CDR3. D genes are given only for firm matches. Size is stated for part of the rows, as once, few or many counts, or as a class when the clone is expanded.

CDR3nt	CDR3aa	v_gene	d_gene	abundance	j_gene
TGCGCCAGCAGCCACACGACAGGGGGCGCAGAATTTCCCTACGAGCAGTACTTC	CASSHTTGGAEFPYEQYF	TRBV4-1	TRBD1	-	TRBJ2-7
TGTGCCAGCAGCTTAGGAGCTAATGAAGCTTTCTTT	CASSLGANEAFF	TRBV7-9	-	many	TRBJ1-1
TGTGCCAGCAGCCCCGGGACAGGGTCTGGCTACACCTTC	CASSPGTGSGYTF	TRBV7-9	TRBD1	many	TRBJ1-2
TGCGCCAGCAGCCCCGGGACAGGGGCTTCAAATGAGCAGTTCTTC	CASSPGTGASNEQFF	TRBV7-9	TRBD1	once	TRBJ2-1
TGCGCCAGCAGCTTGGTTCCCGGGAGCAACACTGAAGCTTTCTTT	CASSLVPGSNTEAFF	TRBV5-1	-	-	TRBJ1-1
TGTGCCAGCAGCTTAGGGGGAGCGGGAGGGGTCGGGGAGCAGTACTTC	CASSLGGAGGVGEQYF	TRBV7-2	TRBD2	many	TRBJ2-7
TGTGCCTGGAGTGCCTTTCTTCGGGACAGGGGATACTTGAACACTGAAGCTTTCTTT	CAWSAFLRDRGYLNTEAFF	TRBV30	TRBD1	once	TRBJ1-1
TGTGCCACTACAGGACCCAAGGACCTAAAGAGGAACCTTGAAGCTTTCTTT	CATTGPKDLKRNLEAFF	TRBV10-3	-	many	TRBJ1-1
TGTGCCAGCAGTTACGGTACTAGGTCCTACGAGCAGTACTTC	CASSYGTRSYEQYF	TRBV6-2/TRBV6-3	-	-	TRBJ2-7
TGTGCCTGGAGTACCAGGACAGGGGGACTTAATTCACCCCTCCACTTT	CAWSTRTGGLNSPLHF	TRBV30	TRBD1	few	TRBJ1-6
TGTGCCAGCAGCTTTTTGAGGAACACCGGGGAGCTGTTTTTT	CASSFLRNTGELFF	TRBV7-9	-	many	TRBJ2-2
TGTGCCAGCAGCCCTCTCCCAGGGGTCGGAGCCAAAAACATTCAGTACTTC	CASSPLPGVGAKNIQYF	TRBV28	-	many	TRBJ2-4
TGTGCCACCATTTCGACTAGCGAGGATTCAGATACGCAGTATTTT	CATISTSEDSDTQYF	TRBV15	TRBD2	few	TRBJ2-3
TGCAGTGCTAGGGGAGTTAGCACAGATACGCAGTATTTT	CSARGVSTDTQYF	TRBV20-1	-	many	TRBJ2-3
TGTGCCAGCAGCTTGGGTCCTGTGTCTAACACCGGGGAGCTGTTTTTT	CASSLGPVSNTGELFF	TRBV5-5	-	few	TRBJ2-2
TGTGCCTGGAGTGTACGAGGCACTCGGAACACTGAAGCTTTCTTT	CAWSVRGTRNTEAFF	TRBV30	-	many	TRBJ1-1
TGTGCCATCAGTGAGCGGGGAGTCGCCAGACGGCGCCCAACTAATGAAAAACTGTTTTTT	CAISERGVARRRPTNEKLFF	TRBV10-3	-	many	TRBJ1-4
TGTGCCAGCAGTTTAGGGCCCCGAGAGGCCGCCCAGTTCTTC	CASSLGPREAAQFF	TRBV12-3/TRBV12-4	-	many	TRBJ2-1
TGTGCTAGTGGTTTAAACCGGGACAGGAACTACGAGCAGTACTTC	CASGLNRDRNYEQYF	TRBV12-5	TRBD1	many	TRBJ2-7
TGCAGCGTTGTATTCTCGGAAGCTGAAGCTTTCTTT	CSVVFSEAEAFF	TRBV29-1	-	-	TRBJ1-1
TGTGCCAGCAGTTTATTCGGGGGAGTCTACGAGCAGTACTTC	CASSLFGGVYEQYF	TRBV27	-	many	TRBJ2-7
TGTGCCAGCAGCTTGGCTTACGGGACTAGCGGGACCGTGGGGTTCTTC	CASSLAYGTSGTVGFF	TRBV5-6	TRBD2	few	TRBJ2-1
TGCGCCAGCAGCTTGGCGGGTTCGGCTGAAGCTTTCTTT	CASSLAGSAEAFF	TRBV5-1	-	-	TRBJ1-1
TGTGCCAGCAGCGATTCTAGGTGGGACACCGGGGAGCTGTTTTTT	CASSDSRWDTGELFF	TRBV6-1	-	few	TRBJ2-2
TGCGCCAGCAGCTTGGACCGTTACGCCAATGAGCAGTTCTTC	CASSLDRYANEQFF	TRBV5-1	-	many	TRBJ2-1
TGTGCCAGCAGTTTAACAAGGCACCTTGACTATGGCTACACCTTC	CASSLTRHLDYGYTF	TRBV28	-	many	TRBJ1-2
TGTGCCAGCAGCGGGGACGACACCGGGGAGCTGTTTTTT	CASSGDDTGELFF	TRBV11-3	-	many	TRBJ2-2
TGTGCCAGTTTTCGGTGCTACGAGCAGTACTTC	CASFRCYEQYF	TRBV6-4	-	-	TRBJ2-7
TGCGCCAGCAGCCAAAGACCTCCGGGACAGGCCTTTAATGAGCAGTTCTTC	CASSQRPPGQAFNEQFF	TRBV4-1	TRBD1	many	TRBJ2-1
TGCGCCAGCAGCCCCCTAGGACACAGCTCCTATAATTCACCCCTCCACTTT	CASSPLGHSSYNSPLHF	TRBV4-3	-	many	TRBJ1-6
TGTGCCAGCTCACCACCGCCTTTAGGGGAGACCCAGTACTTC	CASSPPPLGETQYF	TRBV18	-	few	TRBJ2-5
TGTGCCAGCAGTTACTCGGCCCTAGCGGTATCTAAGGGCTACAATGAGCAGTTCTTC	CASSYSALAVSKGYNEQFF	TRBV6-2/TRBV6-3	TRBD2	many	TRBJ2-1
TGTGCCAGCAGCTTATCGGGAGGGGGCCGATACGAGCAGTACTTC	CASSLSGGGRYEQYF	TRBV7-3	-	-	TRBJ2-7
TGTGCCAGCAGTCCTGTCCTAGCGGGCGAGCAGTACTTC	CASSPVLAGEQYF	TRBV6-2/TRBV6-3	TRBD2	-	TRBJ2-7
TGTGCCAGCTCACCTACTCCTCAGGACTCTAATTCACCCCTCCACTTT	CASSPTPQDSNSPLHF	TRBV18	-	many	TRBJ1-6
TGTGCCAGCAGCAAGACCAGCGGGGCCTACGAGCAGTACTTC	CASSKTSGAYEQYF	TRBV7-8	TRBD2	many	TRBJ2-7
TGTGCCAGCAGTTTATATCGGGGGGTGGCTGGCTACACCTTC	CASSLYRGVAGYTF	TRBV28	-	-	TRBJ1-2
TGTGCCAGTTCCGTCGCAGGGGGCGCCTATGGCTACACCTTC	CASSVAGGAYGYTF	TRBV19	TRBD1	many	TRBJ1-2
TGTGCCAGCAGCTTATCTGGGACAGGGTTGTCCGACGAGCAGTACTTC	CASSLSGTGLSDEQYF	TRBV11-2	TRBD1	many	TRBJ2-7
TGCAGTGCTAGACAGGGCAAGATCGATACGCAGTATTTT	CSARQGKIDTQYF	TRBV20-1	-	many	TRBJ2-3
TGTGCCACGCGTCGCGTTGGGCGGGAGTGGGATACGCAGTATTTT	CATRRVGREWDTQYF	TRBV19	TRBD2	few	TRBJ2-3